The clone carrying this T cell receptor beta chain was detected many times. The antigen is unknown. Constant-segment primers and 5'RACE yielded cDNA libraries for TCR alpha and TCR beta, each carrying sample barcodes and UMIs. TCRdb re-called the 5' RACE reads through MiXCR, storing one row per CDR3 protein. The sample lists 450,000 to 650,000 distinct CDR3 sequences; about a sixth were seen once. Trimming at V came to 4 bases and at J to 7 bases, leaving 3 bases not matched to a gene. Germline CDR1 and CDR2: SEHNR and FQNEAQ (reference sequence). This CDR3 has 13 residues. The data are from a study of T-cell memory formation after mild COVID-19. Points from the study as a whole: Day 15 to 85 contracting clones showed balanced CD4/CD8; day 15 to 37 expanders favored CD4+. Several responding clones turned up in pre-infection memory, indicating that cross-reactive memory may have taken part.

Sequencing used PBMCs or a T cell subset sorted from them (not recorded which). The chain employs TRBV7-9 and TRBJ2-4, with 8 bases aligning to TRBD2. The source is an adult woman who had mild COVID-19 (a few samples of this study predate the infection). Cell type and time point are not known. The CDR3 loop reads CASSSSGSNIQYF. The CDR3 nucleotides read TGTGCCAGCAGCTCTAGCGGGTCCAACATTCAGTACTTC.